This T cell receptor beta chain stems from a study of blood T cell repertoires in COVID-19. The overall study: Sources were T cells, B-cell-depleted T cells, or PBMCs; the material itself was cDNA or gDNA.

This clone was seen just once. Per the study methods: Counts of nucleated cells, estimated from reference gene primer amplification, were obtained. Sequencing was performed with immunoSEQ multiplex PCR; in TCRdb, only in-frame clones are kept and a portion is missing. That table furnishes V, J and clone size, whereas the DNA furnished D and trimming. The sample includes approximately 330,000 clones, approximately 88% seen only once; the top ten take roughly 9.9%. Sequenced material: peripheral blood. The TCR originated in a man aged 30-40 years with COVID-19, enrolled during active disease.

This chain's CDR3 is CASSQEGAGADLTDTQYF. DNA for the CDR3: TGTGCCAGCAGCCAAGAGGGAGCGGGGGCCGACCTCACAGATACGCAGTATTTT. J is TRBJ2-3 and V is TRBV4-2; 8 bases match TRBD2. Unmatched junction bases numbered 10, after V lost 0 bases and J lost 2 bases. Germline CDR1 is LGHNA and CDR2 is YNFKEQ. The length of the CDR3 is 18 residues.